Listed below are T cell receptor beta chains from one sample, sequenced in a study of read filtering for tumor transcriptome and immune sequencing. MiXCR, run by TCRdb on the reads, gives a single entry per CDR3 protein. The sample has 75,000 to 95,000 distinct CDR3 sequences; about 12% are singletons. Sequenced sample: a population of CD138-negative cells sorted from bone marrow. Source of these receptors: a donor aged 40 or older with multiple myeloma. The conserved cysteine and the conserved F or W are not part of the CDR3 here. The size entry is marked missing in some rows and otherwise reads once, few, many or a size class.

abundance: many
v_gene: TRBV12-3/TRBV12-4
j_gene: TRBJ1-5
CDR3aa: ASSLGDSNQPQH

abundance: many
v_gene: TRBV7-9
j_gene: TRBJ1-1
CDR3aa: ASSPIRSANTEAF

abundance: many
v_gene: TRBV20-1
j_gene: TRBJ2-1
CDR3aa: SARDLGLAGQNEQF

abundance: NA
v_gene: TRBV29-1
j_gene: TRBJ1-1
CDR3aa: SVIRQDLGNTEAF

abundance: many
v_gene: TRBV7-9
j_gene: TRBJ2-7
CDR3aa: ASSLEGPSGQY

abundance: many
v_gene: TRBV5-1
j_gene: TRBJ2-1
CDR3aa: ASRGLAGSNEQF

abundance: NA
v_gene: TRBV20-1
j_gene: TRBJ1-3
CDR3aa: SAGGGGNTIY

abundance: many
v_gene: TRBV20-1
j_gene: TRBJ2-1
CDR3aa: SAREATSHYNEQF

abundance: many
v_gene: TRBV9
j_gene: TRBJ1-1
CDR3aa: ASSVASENTEAF

abundance: many
v_gene: TRBV13
j_gene: TRBJ2-1
CDR3aa: ASSWTRGHEQF

abundance: many
v_gene: TRBV12-3/TRBV12-4
j_gene: TRBJ2-1
CDR3aa: ASSSLAGLD

abundance: many
v_gene: TRBV29-1
j_gene: TRBJ2-5
CDR3aa: SVGWETQY

abundance: few
v_gene: TRBV2
j_gene: TRBJ2-5
CDR3aa: ASSNGPAQETQY

abundance: many
v_gene: TRBV5-1
j_gene: TRBJ2-5
CDR3aa: ASSLWSAGEETQY

abundance: many
v_gene: TRBV24-1
j_gene: TRBJ1-1
CDR3aa: ATSDSLYLGTEAF

abundance: many
v_gene: TRBV6-5
j_gene: TRBJ2-3
CDR3aa: ASRSGTSGRFDTQY

abundance: many
v_gene: TRBV7-9
j_gene: TRBJ1-4
CDR3aa: ASSPRRGEKLF

abundance: many
v_gene: TRBV7-9
j_gene: TRBJ1-1
CDR3aa: ASSLAWTERAF

abundance: many
v_gene: TRBV28
j_gene: TRBJ2-5
CDR3aa: ASSFDQRETQY

abundance: NA
v_gene: TRBV7-8
j_gene: TRBJ2-1
CDR3aa: ASSLIAGTSGNNEQF

abundance: many
v_gene: TRBV5-1
j_gene: TRBJ2-5
CDR3aa: ASTPTGSQETQY

abundance: many
v_gene: TRBV6-5
j_gene: TRBJ2-1
CDR3aa: ASSYTRTYNEQF

abundance: NA
v_gene: TRBV6-2/TRBV6-3
j_gene: TRBJ2-1
CDR3aa: ASSYEVGGRFEQF

abundance: many
v_gene: TRBV11-3
j_gene: TRBJ2-4
CDR3aa: ASSLARGHLRNIQY

abundance: many
v_gene: TRBV5-1
j_gene: TRBJ1-1
CDR3aa: ASSLSPTGSTEAF

abundance: many
v_gene: TRBV20-1
j_gene: TRBJ2-1
CDR3aa: SARASGYNEQF

abundance: many
v_gene: TRBV28
j_gene: TRBJ2-7
CDR3aa: ASSLVALNSYEQY

abundance: many
v_gene: TRBV27
j_gene: TRBJ1-1
CDR3aa: ASGGRAEGPEAF

abundance: many
v_gene: TRBV5-1
j_gene: TRBJ2-1
CDR3aa: ASSIPQGSEQF

abundance: NA
v_gene: TRBV11-2
j_gene: TRBJ2-5
CDR3aa: ASSLLGLQETQY

abundance: many
v_gene: TRBV11-1
j_gene: TRBJ2-1
CDR3aa: ASRREREPYNEQF

abundance: many
v_gene: TRBV20-1
j_gene: TRBJ2-7
CDR3aa: SATPSGPYEQY

abundance: many
v_gene: TRBV6-2/TRBV6-3
j_gene: TRBJ2-1
CDR3aa: ASSLQGLAANEQF

abundance: many
v_gene: TRBV3-1
j_gene: TRBJ2-7
CDR3aa: ASSQDLAGTSYEQY

abundance: many
v_gene: TRBV12-3/TRBV12-4
j_gene: TRBJ1-1
CDR3aa: ASSLQGMTEAF

abundance: NA
v_gene: TRBV5-1
j_gene: TRBJ2-5
CDR3aa: ASSNWGLAGAETQY

abundance: many
v_gene: TRBV3-1
j_gene: TRBJ2-7
CDR3aa: ASSQGLAAPYEQY

abundance: many
v_gene: TRBV7-9
j_gene: TRBJ2-5
CDR3aa: ASSPPRETQY

abundance: NA
v_gene: TRBV11-2
j_gene: TRBJ2-5
CDR3aa: ASSFRVTETQY

abundance: many
v_gene: TRBV5-1
j_gene: TRBJ2-3
CDR3aa: ASSLSGLAGADTQY

abundance: many
v_gene: TRBV7-9
j_gene: TRBJ2-1
CDR3aa: ASSSSLAGSYNEQF

abundance: few
v_gene: TRBV7-9
j_gene: TRBJ2-7
CDR3aa: ASSSPRVRYEQY

abundance: many
v_gene: TRBV5-1
j_gene: TRBJ2-2
CDR3aa: ASSPAGGTTGELF

abundance: few
v_gene: TRBV10-3
j_gene: TRBJ1-5
CDR3aa: AISESHRAGQPQH

abundance: few
v_gene: TRBV5-1
j_gene: TRBJ1-6
CDR3aa: ASSTDGNNSPLH

abundance: many
v_gene: TRBV29-1
j_gene: TRBJ2-3
CDR3aa: SVDGLAGGISTDTQY

abundance: many
v_gene: TRBV7-3
j_gene: TRBJ1-1
CDR3aa: ASSLTIRAEAF

abundance: many
v_gene: TRBV4-2
j_gene: TRBJ2-7
CDR3aa: ASSQVELNSYEQY

abundance: NA
v_gene: TRBV5-1
j_gene: TRBJ2-4
CDR3aa: ASSLGRANIQY

abundance: NA
v_gene: TRBV5-1
j_gene: TRBJ1-4
CDR3aa: ASSLGTRTGDSREKLF

abundance: NA
v_gene: TRBV2
j_gene: TRBJ2-7
CDR3aa: ASIGDRGAYEQY

abundance: many
v_gene: TRBV12-3/TRBV12-4
j_gene: TRBJ1-1
CDR3aa: ASSQQGGTEAF

abundance: many
v_gene: TRBV7-3
j_gene: TRBJ2-1
CDR3aa: ASSQGQVPYNEQF

abundance: many
v_gene: TRBV24-1
j_gene: TRBJ2-2
CDR3aa: ATSDSSDRELF

abundance: many
v_gene: TRBV4-1
j_gene: TRBJ1-5
CDR3aa: ASSQAGGLNQPQH

abundance: few
v_gene: TRBV7-9
j_gene: TRBJ2-7
CDR3aa: ASSSYLVFTGVPYEQY

abundance: many
v_gene: TRBV29-1
j_gene: TRBJ2-1
CDR3aa: SVEQGRDNEQF